The T cell receptor beta chain under discussion was sequenced for a study of control samples from healthy donors and cancer patients. Libraries were prepared by immunoSEQ multiplex PCR; TCRdb keeps only in-frame clonotypes and omits some of them. This sample has 120,000 to 150,000 clones, with 90% to 95% found just once. This CDR3 contains 15 residues. V trimming: 6 bases; J trimming: 1 base; junction bases outside the gene matches: 3. The V gene's germline CDR1 is SGHTA and CDR2 FQGNSA. This chain connects TRBV7-2 to TRBJ1-6; 7 bases line up with TRBD1. The receptor's source is a man aged 35-49 years in good health. Specimen: blood. The DNA for the CDR3 is TGTGCCAGCAGATCACAGGGGTCCTATAATTCACCCCTCCACTTT. Its translation: CASRSQGSYNSPLHF.